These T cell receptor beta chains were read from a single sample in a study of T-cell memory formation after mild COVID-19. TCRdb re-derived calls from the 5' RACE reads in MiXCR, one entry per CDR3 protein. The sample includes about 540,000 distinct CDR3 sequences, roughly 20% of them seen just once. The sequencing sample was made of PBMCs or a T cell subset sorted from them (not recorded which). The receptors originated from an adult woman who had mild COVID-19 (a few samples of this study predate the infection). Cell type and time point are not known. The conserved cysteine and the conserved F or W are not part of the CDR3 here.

SARAGTVLEQF	TRBV20-1	TRBJ2-1
ASSLAEDTYEQY	TRBV6-5	TRBJ2-7
ASSQDRGLQY	TRBV12-3/TRBV12-4	TRBJ2-7
ASSLERDPRETEAF	TRBV5-1	TRBJ1-1
ASSPRGSGGGLETQY	TRBV3-1	TRBJ2-5
ASSSRVLETQY	TRBV7-6	TRBJ2-5
ASSPEVSGPEQF	TRBV18	TRBJ2-1
SARDALAGSTDTQY	TRBV20-1	TRBJ2-3
ASSRQPLSGGPEKLF	TRBV3-1	TRBJ1-4
ASSYFGTGTDEQY	TRBV6-5	TRBJ2-7
SASSWTTNTEAF	TRBV20-1	TRBJ1-1
ALKQGNSNQPQH	TRBV30	TRBJ1-5
ATHTLLVGDTQY	TRBV27	TRBJ2-3
ASSSTGVEEQY	TRBV7-3	TRBJ2-7
ASSLTRYNEQF	TRBV12-3/TRBV12-4	TRBJ2-1
SSRQGDGYGYT	TRBV29-1	TRBJ1-2
ASSFSTQIYEQY	TRBV5-1	TRBJ2-7
ASRTGGHNEQF	TRBV6-2/TRBV6-3	TRBJ2-1
ASSPTGNEAF	TRBV6-5	TRBJ1-1
ASSFWWDRGRNEQF	TRBV12-3/TRBV12-4	TRBJ2-1
SARDGLRHEQF	TRBV20-1	TRBJ2-1
ASRVLSGGFTDTQY	TRBV6-5	TRBJ2-3
ATSDPGGRFSDTQY	TRBV24-1	TRBJ2-3
ASSSDRVFQY	TRBV27	TRBJ2-3
ASSQGGGQVSGANVLT	TRBV4-3	TRBJ2-6
ASSLAILGRQGYNEQF	TRBV5-1	TRBJ2-1
ASSPGRGTTEAF	TRBV4-1	TRBJ1-1
ASSPRAEVYEQY	TRBV18	TRBJ2-7
SASTGGYYGYT	TRBV20-1	TRBJ1-2
ASSVLLAGVSETDTQY	TRBV9	TRBJ2-3
ASSLRRAEQF	TRBV12-3/TRBV12-4	TRBJ2-1
ASVAVGQPQH	TRBV12-3/TRBV12-4	TRBJ1-5
ASSLQSGQKGAF	TRBV7-9	TRBJ1-1
ASSQDRDSLSGNTIY	TRBV4-2	TRBJ1-3
ASSHKGSTDTQY	TRBV6-5	TRBJ2-3
ASRGEGPRGTEAF	TRBV5-6	TRBJ1-1
AWSSDRGRQETQY	TRBV30	TRBJ2-5
ASSPEGQGGYGYT	TRBV4-2	TRBJ1-2
ASARILSYPNEQY	TRBV12-3/TRBV12-4	TRBJ2-7
ASSFALLRGTEAF	TRBV5-6	TRBJ1-1
ASSVGGANYGYT	TRBV9	TRBJ1-2
ASSNTDTQY	TRBV6-5	TRBJ2-3
ASRFMDSGTGELF	TRBV12-3/TRBV12-4	TRBJ2-2